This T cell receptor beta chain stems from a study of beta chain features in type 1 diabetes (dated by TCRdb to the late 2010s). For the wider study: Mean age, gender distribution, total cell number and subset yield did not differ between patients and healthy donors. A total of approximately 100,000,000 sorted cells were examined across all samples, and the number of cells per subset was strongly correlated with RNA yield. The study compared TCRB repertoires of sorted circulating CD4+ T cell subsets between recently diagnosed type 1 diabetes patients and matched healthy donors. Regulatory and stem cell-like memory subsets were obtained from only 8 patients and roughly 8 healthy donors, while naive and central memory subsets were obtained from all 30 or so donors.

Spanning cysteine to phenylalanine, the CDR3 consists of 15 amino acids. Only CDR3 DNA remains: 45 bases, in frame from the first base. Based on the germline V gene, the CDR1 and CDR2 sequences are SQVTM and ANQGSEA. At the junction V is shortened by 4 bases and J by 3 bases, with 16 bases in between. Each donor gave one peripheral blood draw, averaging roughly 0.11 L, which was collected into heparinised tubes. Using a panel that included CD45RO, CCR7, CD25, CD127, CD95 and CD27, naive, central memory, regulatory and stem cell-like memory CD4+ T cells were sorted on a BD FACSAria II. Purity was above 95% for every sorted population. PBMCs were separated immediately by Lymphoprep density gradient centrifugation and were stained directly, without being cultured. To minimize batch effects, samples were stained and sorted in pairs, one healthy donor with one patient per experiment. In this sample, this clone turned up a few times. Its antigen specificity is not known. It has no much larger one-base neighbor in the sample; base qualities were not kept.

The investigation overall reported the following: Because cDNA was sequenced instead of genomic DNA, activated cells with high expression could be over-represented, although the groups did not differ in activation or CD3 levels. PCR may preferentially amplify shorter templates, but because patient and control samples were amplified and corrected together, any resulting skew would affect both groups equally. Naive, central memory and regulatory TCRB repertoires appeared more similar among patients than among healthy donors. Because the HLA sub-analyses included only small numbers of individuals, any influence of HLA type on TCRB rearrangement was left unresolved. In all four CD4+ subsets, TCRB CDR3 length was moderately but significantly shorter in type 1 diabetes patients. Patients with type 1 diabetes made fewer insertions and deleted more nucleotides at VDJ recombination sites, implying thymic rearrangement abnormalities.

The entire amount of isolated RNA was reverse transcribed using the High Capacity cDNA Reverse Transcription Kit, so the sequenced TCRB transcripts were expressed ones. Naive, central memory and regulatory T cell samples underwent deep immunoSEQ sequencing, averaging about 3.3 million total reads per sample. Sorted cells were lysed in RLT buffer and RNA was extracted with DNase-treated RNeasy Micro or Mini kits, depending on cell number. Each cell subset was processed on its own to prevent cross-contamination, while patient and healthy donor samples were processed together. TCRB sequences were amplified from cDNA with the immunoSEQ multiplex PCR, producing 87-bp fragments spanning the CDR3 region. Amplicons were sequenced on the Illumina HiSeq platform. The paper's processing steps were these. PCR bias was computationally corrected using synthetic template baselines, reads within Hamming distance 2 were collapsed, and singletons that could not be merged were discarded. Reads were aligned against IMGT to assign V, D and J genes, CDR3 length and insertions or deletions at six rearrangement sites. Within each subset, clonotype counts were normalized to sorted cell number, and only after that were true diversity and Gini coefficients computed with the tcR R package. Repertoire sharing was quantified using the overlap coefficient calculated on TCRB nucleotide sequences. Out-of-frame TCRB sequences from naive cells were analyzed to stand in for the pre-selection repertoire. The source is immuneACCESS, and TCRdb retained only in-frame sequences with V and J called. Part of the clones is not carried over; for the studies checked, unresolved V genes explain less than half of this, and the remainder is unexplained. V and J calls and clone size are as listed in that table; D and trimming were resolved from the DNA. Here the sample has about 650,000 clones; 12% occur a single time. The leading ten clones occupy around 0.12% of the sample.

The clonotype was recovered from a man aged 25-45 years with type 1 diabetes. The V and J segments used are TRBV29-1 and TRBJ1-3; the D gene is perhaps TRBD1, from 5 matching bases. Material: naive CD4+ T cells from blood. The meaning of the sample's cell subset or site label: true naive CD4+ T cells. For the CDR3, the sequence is CSVGQGSVGGNTIYF. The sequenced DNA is TGCAGCGTTGGGCAGGGTTCGGTCGGTGGAAACACCATATATTTT.